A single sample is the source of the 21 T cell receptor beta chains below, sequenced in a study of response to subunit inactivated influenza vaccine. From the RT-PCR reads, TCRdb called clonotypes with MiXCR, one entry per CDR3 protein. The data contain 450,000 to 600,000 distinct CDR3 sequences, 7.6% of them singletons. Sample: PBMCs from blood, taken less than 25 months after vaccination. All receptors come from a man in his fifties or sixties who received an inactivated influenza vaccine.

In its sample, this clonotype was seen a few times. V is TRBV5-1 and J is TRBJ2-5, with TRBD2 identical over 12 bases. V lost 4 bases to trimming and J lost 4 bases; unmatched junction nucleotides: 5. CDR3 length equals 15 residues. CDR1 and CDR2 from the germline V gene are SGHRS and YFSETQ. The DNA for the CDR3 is TGCGCCAGCAGCGGTGGACTAGCGGGACCAGAGACCCAGTACTTC. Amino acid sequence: CASSGGLAGPETQYF.

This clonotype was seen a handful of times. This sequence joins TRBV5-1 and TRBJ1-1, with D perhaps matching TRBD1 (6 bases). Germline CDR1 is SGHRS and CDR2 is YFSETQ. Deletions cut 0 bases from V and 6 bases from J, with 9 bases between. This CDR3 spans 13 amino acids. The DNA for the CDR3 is TGCGCCAGCAGCTTGGCCTGGACAGCTGAAGCTTTCTTT. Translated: CASSLAWTAEAFF.

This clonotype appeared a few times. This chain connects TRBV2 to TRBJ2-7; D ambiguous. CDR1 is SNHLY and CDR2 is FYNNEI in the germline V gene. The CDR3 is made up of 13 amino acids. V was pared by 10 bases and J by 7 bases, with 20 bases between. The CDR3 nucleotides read TGTGCCACCATGGTGTTGGGTATGGGGGAGCAGTACTTC. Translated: CATMVLGMGEQYF.

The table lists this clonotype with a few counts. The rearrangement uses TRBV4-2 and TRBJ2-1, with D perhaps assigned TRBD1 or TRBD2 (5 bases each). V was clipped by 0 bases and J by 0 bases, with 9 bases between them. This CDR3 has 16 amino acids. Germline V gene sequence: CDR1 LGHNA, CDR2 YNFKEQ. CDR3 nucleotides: TGTGCCAGCAGCCAAGATGAGAGGGGCTCCTACAATGAGCAGTTCTTC. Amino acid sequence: CASSQDERGSYNEQFF.

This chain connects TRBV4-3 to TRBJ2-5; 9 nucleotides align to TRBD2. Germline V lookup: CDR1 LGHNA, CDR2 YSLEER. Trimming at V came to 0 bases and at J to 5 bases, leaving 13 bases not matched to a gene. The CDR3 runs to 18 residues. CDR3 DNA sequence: TGCGCCAGCAGCCAAGATTCAACCAGCGGGAGGCCGGGGGAGACCCAGTACTTC. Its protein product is CASSQDSTSGRPGETQYF.

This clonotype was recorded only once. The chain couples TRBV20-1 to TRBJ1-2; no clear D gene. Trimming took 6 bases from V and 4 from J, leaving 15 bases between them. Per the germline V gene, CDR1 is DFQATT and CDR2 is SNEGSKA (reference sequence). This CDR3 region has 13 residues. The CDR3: CSAQSLGVYGYTF. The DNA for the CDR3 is TGCAGTGCCCAATCGCTGGGAGTCTATGGCTACACCTTC.

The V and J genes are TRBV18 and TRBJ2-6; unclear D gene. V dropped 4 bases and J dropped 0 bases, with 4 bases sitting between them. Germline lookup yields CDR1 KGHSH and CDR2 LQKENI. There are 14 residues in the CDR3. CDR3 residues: CASSLYSGANVLTF. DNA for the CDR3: TGTGCCAGCTCACTTTACTCTGGGGCCAACGTCCTGACTTTC.

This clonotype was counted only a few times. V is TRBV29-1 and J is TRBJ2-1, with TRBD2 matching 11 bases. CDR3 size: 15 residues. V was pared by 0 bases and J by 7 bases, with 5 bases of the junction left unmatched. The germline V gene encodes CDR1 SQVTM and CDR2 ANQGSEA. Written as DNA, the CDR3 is TGCAGCGTTGAAGATTCTGCTAGCGGGAGGAATGAGCAGTTCTTC. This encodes CSVEDSASGRNEQFF.

CDR3 loop: CASSKAGTENTEAFF. The DNA of the CDR3 is TGTGCCAGCAGCAAGGCCGGGACAGAGAACACTGAAGCTTTCTTT. The chain recombines TRBV21-1 with TRBJ1-1; the D call of TRBD1 is as the table states it, not checked on the DNA. TRBV21-1 is classified as a pseudogene. The CDR3 has 15 amino acids.

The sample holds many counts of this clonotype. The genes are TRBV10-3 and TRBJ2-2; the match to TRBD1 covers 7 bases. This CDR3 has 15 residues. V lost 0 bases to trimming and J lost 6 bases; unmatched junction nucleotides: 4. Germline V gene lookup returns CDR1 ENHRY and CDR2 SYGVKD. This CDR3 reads CAISESRDRAGELFF. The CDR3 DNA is TGTGCCATCAGTGAGTCGCGCGACAGGGCCGGGGAGCTGTTTTTT.

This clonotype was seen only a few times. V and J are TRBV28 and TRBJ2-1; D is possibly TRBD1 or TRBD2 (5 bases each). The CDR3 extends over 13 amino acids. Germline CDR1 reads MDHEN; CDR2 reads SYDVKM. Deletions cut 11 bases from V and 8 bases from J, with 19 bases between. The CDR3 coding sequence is TGTGCCGGCCAAGGGACCACTGGGCATGAGCAGTTCTTC. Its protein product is CAGQGTTGHEQFF.

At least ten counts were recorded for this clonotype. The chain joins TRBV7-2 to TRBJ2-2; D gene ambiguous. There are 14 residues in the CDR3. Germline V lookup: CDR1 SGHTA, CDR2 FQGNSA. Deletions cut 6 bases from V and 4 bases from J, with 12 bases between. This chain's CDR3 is CASSLAGVTGELFF. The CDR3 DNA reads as TGTGCCAGCAGTTTGGCCGGTGTCACCGGGGAGCTGTTTTTT.

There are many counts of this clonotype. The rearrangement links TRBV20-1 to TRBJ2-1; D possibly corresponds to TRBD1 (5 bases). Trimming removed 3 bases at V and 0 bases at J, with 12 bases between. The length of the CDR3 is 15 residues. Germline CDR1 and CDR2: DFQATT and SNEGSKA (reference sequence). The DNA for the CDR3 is TGCAGTGCTAGGCACAGGTCACGCTCCTACAATGAGCAGTTCTTC. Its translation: CSARHRSRSYNEQFF.

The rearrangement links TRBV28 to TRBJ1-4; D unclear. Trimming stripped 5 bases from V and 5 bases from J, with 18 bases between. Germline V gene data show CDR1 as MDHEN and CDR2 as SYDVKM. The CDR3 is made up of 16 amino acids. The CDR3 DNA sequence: TGTGCCAGCAGTCCCCGAGGACGCCCAAAAAATGAAAAACTGTTTTTT. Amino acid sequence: CASSPRGRPKNEKLFF.

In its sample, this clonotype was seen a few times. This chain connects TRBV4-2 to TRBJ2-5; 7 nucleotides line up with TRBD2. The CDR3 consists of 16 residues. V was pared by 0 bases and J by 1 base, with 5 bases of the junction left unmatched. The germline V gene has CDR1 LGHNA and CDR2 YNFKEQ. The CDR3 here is CASSQDRRGTQETQYF. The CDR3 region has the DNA TGTGCCAGCAGCCAAGATAGGCGGGGGACCCAAGAGACCCAGTACTTC.

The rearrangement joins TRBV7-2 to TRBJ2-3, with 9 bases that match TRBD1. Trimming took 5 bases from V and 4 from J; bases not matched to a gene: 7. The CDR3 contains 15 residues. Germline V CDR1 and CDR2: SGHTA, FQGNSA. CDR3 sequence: CASSPWTGESDTQYF. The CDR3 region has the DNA TGTGCCAGCAGCCCCTGGACAGGGGAGTCAGATACGCAGTATTTT.

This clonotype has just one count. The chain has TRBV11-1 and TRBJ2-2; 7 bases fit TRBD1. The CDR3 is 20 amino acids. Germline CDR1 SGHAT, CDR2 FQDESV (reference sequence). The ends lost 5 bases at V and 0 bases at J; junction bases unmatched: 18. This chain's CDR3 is CASSLPRDRTKSANTGELFF. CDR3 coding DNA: TGTGCCAGCAGCCTTCCCCGGGACAGAACAAAAAGCGCGAACACCGGGGAGCTGTTTTTT.

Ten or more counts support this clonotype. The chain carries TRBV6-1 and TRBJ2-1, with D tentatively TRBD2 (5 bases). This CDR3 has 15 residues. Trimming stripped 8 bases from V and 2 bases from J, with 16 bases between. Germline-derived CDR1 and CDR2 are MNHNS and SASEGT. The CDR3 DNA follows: TGTGCCAGCGAACCTGGCGGGTCGGCCTACAATGAGCAGTTCTTC. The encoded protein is CASEPGGSAYNEQFF.

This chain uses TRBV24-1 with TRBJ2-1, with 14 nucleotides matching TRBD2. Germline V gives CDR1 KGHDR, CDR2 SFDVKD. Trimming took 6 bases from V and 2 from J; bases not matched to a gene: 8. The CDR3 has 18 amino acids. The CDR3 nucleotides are TGTGCCACCAGTACGACTAGCGGGGGGGGGAGTCCCTACAATGAGCAGTTCTTC. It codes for CATSTTSGGGSPYNEQFF.

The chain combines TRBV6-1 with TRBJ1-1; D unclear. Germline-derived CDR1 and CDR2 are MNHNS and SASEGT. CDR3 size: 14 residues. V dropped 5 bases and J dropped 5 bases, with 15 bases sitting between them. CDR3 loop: CASSRGFEGTEAFF. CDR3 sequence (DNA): TGTGCCAGCAGTCGCGGTTTTGAAGGGACTGAAGCTTTCTTT.

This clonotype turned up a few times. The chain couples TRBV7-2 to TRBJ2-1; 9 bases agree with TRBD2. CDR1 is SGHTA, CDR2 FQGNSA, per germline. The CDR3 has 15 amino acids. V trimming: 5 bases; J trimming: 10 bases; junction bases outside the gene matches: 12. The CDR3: CASSPRTSAPREQFF. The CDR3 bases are TGTGCCAGCAGCCCTAGGACTAGCGCGCCCCGGGAGCAGTTCTTC.